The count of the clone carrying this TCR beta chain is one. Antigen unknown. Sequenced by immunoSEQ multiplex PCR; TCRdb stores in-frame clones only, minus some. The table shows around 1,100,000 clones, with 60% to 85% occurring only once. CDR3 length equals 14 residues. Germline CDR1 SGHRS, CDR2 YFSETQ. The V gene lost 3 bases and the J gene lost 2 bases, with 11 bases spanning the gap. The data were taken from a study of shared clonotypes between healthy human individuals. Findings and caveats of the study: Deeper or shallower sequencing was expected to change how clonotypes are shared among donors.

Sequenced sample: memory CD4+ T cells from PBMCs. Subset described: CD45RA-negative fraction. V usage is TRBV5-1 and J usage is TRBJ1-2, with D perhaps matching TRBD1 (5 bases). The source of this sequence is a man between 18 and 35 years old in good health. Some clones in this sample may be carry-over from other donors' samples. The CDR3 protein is CASSSVWGNYGYTF. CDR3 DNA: TGCGCCAGCAGCTCTGTCTGGGGGAACTATGGCTACACCTTC.